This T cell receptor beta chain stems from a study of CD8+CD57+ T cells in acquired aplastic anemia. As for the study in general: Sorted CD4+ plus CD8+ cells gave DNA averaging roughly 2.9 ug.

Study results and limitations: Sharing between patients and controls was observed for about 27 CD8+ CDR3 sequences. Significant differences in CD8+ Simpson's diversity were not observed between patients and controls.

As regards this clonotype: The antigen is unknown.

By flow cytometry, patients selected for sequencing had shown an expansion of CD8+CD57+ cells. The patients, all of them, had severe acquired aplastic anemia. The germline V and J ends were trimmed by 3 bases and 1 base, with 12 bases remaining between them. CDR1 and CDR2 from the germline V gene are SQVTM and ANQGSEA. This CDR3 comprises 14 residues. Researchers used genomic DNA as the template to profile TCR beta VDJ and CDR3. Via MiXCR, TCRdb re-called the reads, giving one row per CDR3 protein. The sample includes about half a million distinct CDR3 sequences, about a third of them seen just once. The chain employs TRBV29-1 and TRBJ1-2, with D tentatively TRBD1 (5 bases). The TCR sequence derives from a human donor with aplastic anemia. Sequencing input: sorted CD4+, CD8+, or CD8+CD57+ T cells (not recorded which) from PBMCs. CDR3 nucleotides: TGCAGCGTTGAGGGTCAGGGCGGTAACTATGGCTACACCTTC. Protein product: CSVEGQGGNYGYTF.